The T cell receptor beta chain under discussion was sequenced for a study of shared clonotypes between healthy human individuals. Each subset's genomic DNA was split evenly across several immunoSEQ plates. Generated by immunoSEQ multiplex PCR, the TCRdb table keeps only in-frame clones and is missing some. In the table there are around 750,000 clones, approximately 74% of which are singletons. Comments on this clone: Its antigen remains unidentified.

Study results and limitations: A handful of donors shared approximately 5% of their naive CD4 clonotypes.

The V gene's germline CDR1 is LGHNA and CDR2 YNFKEQ. This CDR3 comprises 13 residues. V shed 4 bases and J shed 5 bases, with 10 bases lying between them. The sample was memory CD4+ T cells sorted from blood. Subset meaning: CD45RA-negative fraction. The TCR originated in a woman in her twenties or thirties in good health. The chain recombines TRBV4-2 with TRBJ2-3; D call uncertain. CDR3 sequence: CASSPVEVDTQYF. The CDR3 nucleotides are TGTGCCAGCAGCCCGGTCGAGGTAGATACGCAGTATTTT.